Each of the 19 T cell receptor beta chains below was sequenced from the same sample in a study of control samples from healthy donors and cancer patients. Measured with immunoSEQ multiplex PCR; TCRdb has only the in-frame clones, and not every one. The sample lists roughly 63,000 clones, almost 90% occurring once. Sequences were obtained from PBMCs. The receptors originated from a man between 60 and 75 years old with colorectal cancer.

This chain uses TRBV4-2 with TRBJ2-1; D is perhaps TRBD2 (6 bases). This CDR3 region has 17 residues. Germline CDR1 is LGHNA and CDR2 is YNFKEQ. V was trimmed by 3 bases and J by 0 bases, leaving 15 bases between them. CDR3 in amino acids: CASSQRGPPSSYNEQFF. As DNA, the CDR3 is TGTGCCAGCAGCCAGCGGGGACCGCCGAGCTCCTACAATGAGCAGTTCTTC.

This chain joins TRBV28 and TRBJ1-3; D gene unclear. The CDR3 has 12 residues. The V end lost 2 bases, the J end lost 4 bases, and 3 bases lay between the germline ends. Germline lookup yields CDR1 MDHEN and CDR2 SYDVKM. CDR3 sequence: CASSLRGNTIYF. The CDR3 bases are TGTGCCAGCAGTTTACGGGGAAACACCATATATTTT.

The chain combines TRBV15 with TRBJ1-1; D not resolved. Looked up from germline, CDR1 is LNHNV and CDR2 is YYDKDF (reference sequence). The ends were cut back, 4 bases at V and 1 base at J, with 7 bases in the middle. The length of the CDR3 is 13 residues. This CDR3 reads CATSIGPNTEAFF. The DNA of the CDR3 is TGTGCCACCAGCATAGGACCGAACACTGAAGCTTTCTTT.

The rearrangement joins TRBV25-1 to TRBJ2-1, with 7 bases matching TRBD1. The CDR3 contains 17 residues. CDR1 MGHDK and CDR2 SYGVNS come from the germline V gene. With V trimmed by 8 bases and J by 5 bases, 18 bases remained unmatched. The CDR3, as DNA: TGTGCCAGCTCCAAGTTAGCAGTGAAAGGGGGCAACAATGAGCAGTTCTTC. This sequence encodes CASSKLAVKGGNNEQFF.

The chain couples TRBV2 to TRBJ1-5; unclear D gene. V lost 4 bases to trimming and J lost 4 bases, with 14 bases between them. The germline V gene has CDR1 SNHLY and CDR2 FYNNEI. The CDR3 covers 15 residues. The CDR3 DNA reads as TGTGCCAGCAGTGGGGTTTTAGGGAAAAATCAGCCCCAGCATTTT. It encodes CASSGVLGKNQPQHF.

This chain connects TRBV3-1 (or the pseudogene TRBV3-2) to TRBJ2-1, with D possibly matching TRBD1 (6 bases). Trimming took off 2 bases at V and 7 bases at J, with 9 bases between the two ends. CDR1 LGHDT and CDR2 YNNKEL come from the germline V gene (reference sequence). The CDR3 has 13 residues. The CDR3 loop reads CASSQLQGNEQFF. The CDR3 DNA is TGTGCCAGCAGCCAACTACAGGGTAATGAGCAGTTCTTC.

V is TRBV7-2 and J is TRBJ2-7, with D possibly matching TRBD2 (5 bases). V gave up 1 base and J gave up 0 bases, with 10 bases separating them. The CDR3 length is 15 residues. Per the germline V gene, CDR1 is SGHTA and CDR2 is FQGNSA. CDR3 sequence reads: CASSLGLASSYEQYF. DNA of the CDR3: TGTGCCAGCAGCTTAGGGCTAGCTAGCTCCTACGAGCAGTACTTC.

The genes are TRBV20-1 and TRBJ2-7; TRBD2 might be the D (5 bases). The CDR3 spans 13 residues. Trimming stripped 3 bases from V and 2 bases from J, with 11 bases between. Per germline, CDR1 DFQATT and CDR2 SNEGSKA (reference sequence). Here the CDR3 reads CSASYGVTYEQYF. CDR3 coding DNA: TGCAGTGCTAGTTACGGGGTAACCTACGAGCAGTACTTC.

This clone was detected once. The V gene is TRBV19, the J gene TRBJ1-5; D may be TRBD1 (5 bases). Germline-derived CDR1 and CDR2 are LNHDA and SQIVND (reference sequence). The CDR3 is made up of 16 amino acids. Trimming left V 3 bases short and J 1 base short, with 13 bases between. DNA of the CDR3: TGTGCCAGTAGTATCCTAGGGGTAGCGAGCAATCAGCCCCAGCATTTT. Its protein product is CASSILGVASNQPQHF.

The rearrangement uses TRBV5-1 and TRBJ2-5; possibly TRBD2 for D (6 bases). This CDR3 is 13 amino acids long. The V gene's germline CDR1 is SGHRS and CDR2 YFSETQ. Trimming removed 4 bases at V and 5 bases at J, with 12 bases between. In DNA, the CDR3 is TGCGCCAGCAGCCCTTGGGGGGAGGAGACCCAGTACTTC. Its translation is CASSPWGEETQYF.

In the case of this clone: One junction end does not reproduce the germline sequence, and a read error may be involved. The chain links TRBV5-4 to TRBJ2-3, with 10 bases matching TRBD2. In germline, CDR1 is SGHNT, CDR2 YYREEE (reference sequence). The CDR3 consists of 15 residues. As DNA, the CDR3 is TGTGCCAGCAGTTTGGGGACTAGCGGCACAGATACGCAGTATTTT. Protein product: CASSLGTSGTDTQYF.

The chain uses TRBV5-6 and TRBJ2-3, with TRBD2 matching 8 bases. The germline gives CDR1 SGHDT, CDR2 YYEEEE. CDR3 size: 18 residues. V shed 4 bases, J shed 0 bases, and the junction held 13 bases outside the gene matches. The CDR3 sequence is CASSLRLTAGDSTDTQYF. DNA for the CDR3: TGTGCCAGCAGCCTACGCCTGACAGCGGGGGACAGCACAGATACGCAGTATTTT.

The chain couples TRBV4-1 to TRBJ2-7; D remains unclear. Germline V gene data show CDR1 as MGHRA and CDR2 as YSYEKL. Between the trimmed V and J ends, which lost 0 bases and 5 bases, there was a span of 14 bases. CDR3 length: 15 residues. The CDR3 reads CASSQEGTGGHEQYF. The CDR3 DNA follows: TGCGCCAGCAGCCAAGAAGGCACGGGCGGCCACGAGCAGTACTTC.

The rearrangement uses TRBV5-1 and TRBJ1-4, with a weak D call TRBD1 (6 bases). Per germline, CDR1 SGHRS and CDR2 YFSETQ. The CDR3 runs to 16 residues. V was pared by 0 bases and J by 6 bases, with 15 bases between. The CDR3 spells CASSLVGGLSYEKLFF. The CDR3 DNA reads TGCGCCAGCAGCTTGGTAGGGGGATTGTCGTATGAAAAACTGTTTTTT. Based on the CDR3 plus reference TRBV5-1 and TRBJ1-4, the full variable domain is KAGVTQTPRYLIKTRGQQVTLSCSPISGHRSVSWYQQTPGQGLQFLFEYFSETQRNKGNFPGRFSGRQFSNSRSEMNVSTLELGDSALYLCASSLVGGLSYEKLFFGSGTQLSVL.

The CDR3 bases are TGCAGCGTTGCCGGGACAGGGAAGACCGGGGAGCTGTTTTTT. The encoded protein is CSVAGTGKTGELFF. This chain connects TRBV29-1 to TRBJ2-2, with 9 bases fitting TRBD1. This CDR3 contains 14 residues. With V trimmed by 4 bases and J by 5 bases, 5 bases remained unmatched. Germline V gives CDR1 SQVTM, CDR2 ANQGSEA.

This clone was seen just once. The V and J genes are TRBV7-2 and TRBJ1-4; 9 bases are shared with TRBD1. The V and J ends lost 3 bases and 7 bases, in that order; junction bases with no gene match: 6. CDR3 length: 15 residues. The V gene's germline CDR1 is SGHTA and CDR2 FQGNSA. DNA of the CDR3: TGTGCCAGCAGCTTCCCGACAGGGGGGATTGAAAAACTGTTTTTT. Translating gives CASSFPTGGIEKLFF. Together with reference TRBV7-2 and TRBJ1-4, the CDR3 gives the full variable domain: GAGVSQSPSNKVTEKGKDVELRCDPISGHTALYWYRQSLGQGLEFLIYFQGNSAPDKSGLPSDRFSAERTGGSVSTLTIQRTQQEDSAVYLCASSFPTGGIEKLFFGSGTQLSVL.

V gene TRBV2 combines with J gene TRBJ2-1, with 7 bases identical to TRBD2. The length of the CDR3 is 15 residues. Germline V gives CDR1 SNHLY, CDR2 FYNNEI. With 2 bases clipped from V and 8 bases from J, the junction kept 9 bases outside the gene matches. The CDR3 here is CASSEWEGSGDEQFF. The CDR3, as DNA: TGTGCCAGCAGTGAATGGGAGGGGTCGGGCGATGAGCAGTTCTTC.

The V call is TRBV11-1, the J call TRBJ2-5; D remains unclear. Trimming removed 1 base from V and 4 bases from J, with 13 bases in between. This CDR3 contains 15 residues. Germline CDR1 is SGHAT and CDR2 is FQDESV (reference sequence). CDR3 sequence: CASSLEAQLPETQYF. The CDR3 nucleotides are TGTGCCAGCAGCTTAGAAGCACAACTCCCAGAGACCCAGTACTTC.

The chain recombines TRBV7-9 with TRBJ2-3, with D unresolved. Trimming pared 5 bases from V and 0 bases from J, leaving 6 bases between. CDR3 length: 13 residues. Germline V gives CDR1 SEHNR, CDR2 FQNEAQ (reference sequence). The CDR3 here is CASSPSSTDTQYF. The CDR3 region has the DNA TGTGCCAGCAGCCCCTCTAGCACAGATACGCAGTATTTT. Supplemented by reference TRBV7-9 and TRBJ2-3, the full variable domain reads DTGVSQNPRHKITKRGQNVTFRCDPISEHNRLYWYRQTLGQGPEFLTYFQNEAQLEKSRLLSDRFSAERPKGSFSTLEIQRTEQGDSAMYLCASSPSSTDTQYFGPGTRLTVL.